A few counts support the clone carrying this T cell receptor beta chain. Its target is not known. These data come from a study of T cells in Graves' hyperthyroidism and ophthalmopathy. Regions amplified from RNA transcripts were the TCR beta CDR3 regions. The study used the HTBI primer set for a first-round RT-PCR of the TCR CDR3. TCRdb reanalysed the multiplex PCR reads using MiXCR and keeps one entry per CDR3 protein. The table lists some 440,000 distinct CDR3 sequences, about a sixth of them singletons. A lack of ophthalmopathy progression within 18 months defined stable Graves' hyperthyroidism. The PBMCs had their origin in approximately 10 ml of fresh peripheral blood. Study-wide results and limits: From stable hyperthyroidism, ophthalmopathy was separated by a 13 V-J model.

V was clipped by 3 bases and J by 4 bases, with 13 bases between them. Germline loops: CDR1 SGHTA, CDR2 FQGNSA. The CDR3 length is 15 residues. The V gene is TRBV7-2, the J gene TRBJ1-3, with D maybe TRBD1 (5 bases). The receptor's source is a woman aged 18-29 years with Graves' hyperthyroidism. Sequences were obtained from blood. The CDR3 region has the DNA TGTGCCAGCAGCTTGTCAGGGAGCTCGGGAAACACCATATATTTT. Translation: CASSLSGSSGNTIYF.